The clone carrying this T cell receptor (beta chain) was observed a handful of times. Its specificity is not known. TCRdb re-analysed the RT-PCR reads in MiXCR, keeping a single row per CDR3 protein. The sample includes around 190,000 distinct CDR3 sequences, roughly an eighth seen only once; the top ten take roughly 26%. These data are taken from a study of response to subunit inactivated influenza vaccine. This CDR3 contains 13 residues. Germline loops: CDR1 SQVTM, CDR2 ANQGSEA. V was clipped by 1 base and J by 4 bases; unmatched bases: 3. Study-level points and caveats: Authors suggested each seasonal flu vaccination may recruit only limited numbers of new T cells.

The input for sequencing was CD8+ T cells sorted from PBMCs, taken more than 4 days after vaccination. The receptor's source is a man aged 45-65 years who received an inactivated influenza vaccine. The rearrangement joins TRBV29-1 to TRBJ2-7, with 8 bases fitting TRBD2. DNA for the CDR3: TGCAGCGTTGAAGGTAGCGGGACATACGAGCAGTACTTC. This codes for CSVEGSGTYEQYF.